The 5 T cell receptor beta chains presented below share a single source sample, sequenced in a study of blood T cell repertoires in COVID-19 (dated by TCRdb to 2020 to 2021). The library was prepared using the immunoSEQ multiplex PCR assay. TCRdb took this table from immuneACCESS and kept in-frame rearrangements with V and J called. Such tables lack part of the clones; where checked against another copy, unresolved V genes explain under half of the gap, and the rest is unexplained. Counted in this sample were more than 40,000 clones; approximately 85% of them appeared once. The ten largest clones represent more than 2.5% of the sample. The source material was peripheral blood. These receptors came from a middle-aged man with active COVID-19.

CDR3 region: CASSSRLAGYNEQFF. The CDR3, as DNA: TGTGCCAGCAGCTCTCGACTAGCGGGGTACAATGAGCAGTTCTTC. The chain recombines TRBV7-9 with TRBJ2-1; 11 nucleotides line up with TRBD2. The CDR3 is 15 amino acids. V shed 4 bases and J 4 bases; nucleotides not matched to a gene: 3. Germline V gives CDR1 SEHNR, CDR2 FQNEAQ (reference sequence).

The rearrangement joins TRBV27 to TRBJ2-2; maybe TRBD1 (6 bases). This CDR3 comprises 16 residues. Between the trimmed V and J ends, which lost 4 bases and 2 bases, there was a span of 14 bases. Germline values: CDR1 MNHEY, CDR2 SMNVEV (reference sequence). The DNA of the CDR3 is TGTGCCAGCAGTTCCTTGGGACATCTTAACACCGGGGAGCTGTTTTTT. Translated, it gives CASSSLGHLNTGELFF.

CDR3 nucleotide sequence: TGTGCCAGCTCACGGCCGGGACAGATGGAGACCCAGTACTTC. Encoded protein: CASSRPGQMETQYF. The rearrangement links TRBV18 to TRBJ2-5, with 7 positions matching TRBD1. J lost 5 bases, V lost 4 bases, and 7 bases had no gene match. Germline CDR1 reads KGHSH; CDR2 reads LQKENI. The CDR3 runs 14 residues.

CDR3: CASSQEGAVRNQPQHF. CDR3 DNA: TGCGCCAGCAGCCAAGAAGGGGCAGTCCGCAATCAGCCCCAGCATTTT. This sequence joins TRBV4-1 and TRBJ1-5, with a tentative D call TRBD1 (5 bases). Germline assignment: CDR1 MGHRA and CDR2 YSYEKL. The CDR3 length is 16 residues. Trimming took off 0 bases at V and 2 bases at J, with 11 bases between the two ends.

The V gene is TRBV6-5, the J gene TRBJ1-5; D perhaps matches TRBD1 (6 bases). The CDR3 is made up of 14 amino acids. The ends were cut back, 4 bases at V and 4 bases at J, with 11 bases in the middle. Looked up from germline, CDR1 is MNHEY and CDR2 is SVGAGI. The CDR3 region is CASSWGPGNQPQHF. In DNA form, the CDR3 reads TGTGCCAGCAGTTGGGGGCCAGGAAATCAGCCCCAGCATTTT.